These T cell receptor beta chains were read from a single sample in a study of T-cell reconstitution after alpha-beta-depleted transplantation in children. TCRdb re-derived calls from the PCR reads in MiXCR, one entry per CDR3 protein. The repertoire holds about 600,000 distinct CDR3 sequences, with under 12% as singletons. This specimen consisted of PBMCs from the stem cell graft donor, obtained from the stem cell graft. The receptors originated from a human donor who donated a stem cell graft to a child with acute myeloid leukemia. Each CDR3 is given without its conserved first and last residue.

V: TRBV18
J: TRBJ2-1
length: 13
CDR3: ASSPGLAGEREQF

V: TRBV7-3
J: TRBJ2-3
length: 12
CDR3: ASSLGLDGDTQY

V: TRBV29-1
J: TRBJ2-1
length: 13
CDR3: SAGGVAGVIPEQF

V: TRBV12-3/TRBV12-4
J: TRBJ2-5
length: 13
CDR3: ASTDFSGIQETQY

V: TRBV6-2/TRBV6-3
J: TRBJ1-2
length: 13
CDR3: ASSAIGTGDYGYT

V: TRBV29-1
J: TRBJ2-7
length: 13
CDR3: SVYPTSGRSGEQY

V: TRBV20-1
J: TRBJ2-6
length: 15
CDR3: SGSTSDLPRGANVLT

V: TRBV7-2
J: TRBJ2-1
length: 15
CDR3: ASSPPVSAPSYNEQF

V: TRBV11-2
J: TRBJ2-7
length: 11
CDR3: ASSLGDVYEQY

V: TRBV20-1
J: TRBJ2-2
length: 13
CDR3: SAREGTSSTGELF

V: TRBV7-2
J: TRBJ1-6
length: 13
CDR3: ASSRTGGFNSPLH

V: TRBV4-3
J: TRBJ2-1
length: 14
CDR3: ASSQETSGLYNEQF

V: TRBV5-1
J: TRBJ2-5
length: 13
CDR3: ASRPGLAGKETQY